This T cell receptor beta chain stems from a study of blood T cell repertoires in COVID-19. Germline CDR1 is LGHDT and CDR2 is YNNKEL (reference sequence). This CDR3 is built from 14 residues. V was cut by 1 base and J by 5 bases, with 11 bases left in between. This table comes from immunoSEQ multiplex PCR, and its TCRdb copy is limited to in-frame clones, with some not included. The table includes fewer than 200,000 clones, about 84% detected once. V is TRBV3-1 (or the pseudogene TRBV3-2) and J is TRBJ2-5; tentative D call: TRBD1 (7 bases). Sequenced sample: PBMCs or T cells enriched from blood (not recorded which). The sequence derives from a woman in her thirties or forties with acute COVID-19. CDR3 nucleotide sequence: TGTGCCAGCAGCCAAGTATCAGGGGGGGAGACCCAGTACTTC. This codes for CASSQVSGGETQYF.